A selection of T cell receptor beta chains follows, all from one sample in a study of cytotoxic CD8 clonotypes in ibrutinib-treated CLL. TCRdb keeps only in-frame clones here, not all; method: immunoSEQ multiplex PCR. The sample lists about 27,000 clones, approximately 85% occurring once. The source was PBMCs, collected after 24 months of ibrutinib treatment. These receptor sequences come from a human donor with chronic lymphocytic leukemia. Each CDR3 is given with its conserved first and last residue. D genes are given only for firm matches. Size is stated for part of the rows, as once, few or many counts, or as a class when the clone is expanded.

.	15	TRBV5-1	TRBJ2-7	.	TGCGCCAGCAGCTTGAGTCCCAACTTGCCTTACGAGCAGTACTTC	CASSLSPNLPYEQYF
TRBD1	14	TRBV6-6	TRBJ2-3	.	TGTGCCAGCAGTTATCGGACAGGGTGGGATACGCAGTATTTT	CASSYRTGWDTQYF
.	16	TRBV5-1	TRBJ2-1	.	TGCGCCAGCAGCTTGCTGGGGGCCAGCTCCTACAATGAGCAGTTCTTC	CASSLLGASSYNEQFF
TRBD2	15	TRBV18	TRBJ2-3	.	TGTGCCAGCTCACCAGGGACTAGTAAGGCAGATACGCAGTATTTT	CASSPGTSKADTQYF
TRBD1	14	TRBV10-3	TRBJ1-6	.	TGTGCCATCAGCACAGACAGGGCGGGAACACCCCTCCACTTT	CAISTDRAGTPLHF
TRBD1	14	TRBV5-1	TRBJ2-2	.	TGCGCCAGCAGCTGGGGGACAGGTCTCGGGGAGCTGTTTTTT	CASSWGTGLGELFF
.	12	TRBV18	TRBJ1-4	.	TGTGCCAGCTCAAGTTCTCTGGAAAAACTGTTTTTT	CASSSSLEKLFF
.	14	TRBV27	TRBJ1-2	.	TGTGCCAGCAGCCCCTTCGAGGGGTTCTATGGCTACACCTTC	CASSPFEGFYGYTF
.	14	TRBV11-2	TRBJ1-1	once	TGTGCCAGCACCGAATATGACAGGCCCACTGAAGCTTTCTTT	CASTEYDRPTEAFF
TRBD2	16	TRBV7-2	TRBJ2-3	.	TGTGCCAGCAGCTTAGTCGGGGGACTAGCCACAGATACGCAGTATTTT	CASSLVGGLATDTQYF
.	13	TRBV5-8	TRBJ2-5	few	TGTGCCAGCAGCCCCGGGTTCCAAGAGACCCAGTACTTC	CASSPGFQETQYF
.	19	TRBV7-9	TRBJ1-2	.	TGTGCCAGCAGCTCGAAACGATGGAACCAGGGCACCTCTAACTATGGCTACACCTTC	CASSSKRWNQGTSNYGYTF
TRBD1	14	TRBV30	TRBJ1-5	.	TGTGCCTTCGGGACAGTTCATAGCAATCAGCCCCAGCATTTT	CAFGTVHSNQPQHF
.	17	TRBV7-8	TRBJ1-1	.	TGTGCCAGCAGTTATAGTCCCAGGGGTAGGGCAGTGGGTGAAGCTTTCTTT	CASSYSPRGRAVGEAFF
.	16	TRBV6-1	TRBJ1-4	.	TGTGCCAGCAGTGACCGAAAGGGAGGCACTAATGAAAAACTGTTTTTT	CASSDRKGGTNEKLFF
.	13	TRBV18	TRBJ1-1	.	TGTGCCAGCTCACGGACAGCGAACACTGAAGCTTTCTTT	CASSRTANTEAFF
.	14	TRBV27	TRBJ1-5	.	TGTGCCAGCAGTTTATCAAGGAGCAATCAGCCCCAGCATTTT	CASSLSRSNQPQHF
.	16	TRBV11-3	TRBJ2-2	.	TGTGCCAGCAGCTTAGAGAGTTGGGGCGGCACCGGGGAGCTGTTTTTT	CASSLESWGGTGELFF
.	17	TRBV5-1	TRBJ2-1	.	TGCGCCAGCAGCTCGCTACGGGACGCCCAAGGGTACAATGAGCAGTTCTTC	CASSSLRDAQGYNEQFF
TRBD1	15	TRBV29-1	TRBJ2-7	.	TGCAGCGTTGCGGGACAGGGGGCCTTCCTCGGCGAGCAGTACTTC	CSVAGQGAFLGEQYF
TRBD1	16	TRBV7-9	TRBJ2-5	.	TGTGCCAGCAGCCGAGATCCCGGGACAGAGGGAGAGACCCAGTACTTC	CASSRDPGTEGETQYF
.	11	TRBV5-4	TRBJ2-1	.	TGTGCCAGCAGCCGCCTCAATGAGCAGTTCTTC	CASSRLNEQFF
.	11	TRBV20-1	TRBJ2-7	.	TGCAGTGCTAGTAGTACTTTCAAGCAGTACTTC	CSASSTFKQYF
.	12	TRBV7-9	TRBJ1-1	.	TGTGCCAAGGGGTACGTGAACACTGAAGCTTTCTTT	CAKGYVNTEAFF
.	16	TRBV6-5	TRBJ2-7	.	TGTGCCAGCAGTTACTCAGGGTATGCAGGGTCCAACGAGCAGTACTTC	CASSYSGYAGSNEQYF
.	15	TRBV6-5	TRBJ1-1	.	TGTGCCAGCAGTTACGGCCCAACAGGGAACACTGAAGCTTTCTTT	CASSYGPTGNTEAFF
.	15	TRBV6-5	TRBJ1-4	.	TGTGCCAGCAGAGTGACCGGGGCCAAAGGTGAAAAACTGTTTTTT	CASRVTGAKGEKLFF
.	15	TRBV5-1	TRBJ1-1	.	TGCGCCAGCAGCTCCACCGCGGGCAGCGACACTGAAGCTTTCTTT	CASSSTAGSDTEAFF
.	13	TRBV6-1	TRBJ1-1	.	TGTGCCAGCAGTGCTCAGGGCGTGGGTGAAGCTTTCTTT	CASSAQGVGEAFF
TRBD1	16	TRBV11-2	TRBJ1-2	.	TGTGCCAGCAGGAAGTTAGGGACAGGGGGCGACTATGGCTACACCTTC	CASRKLGTGGDYGYTF
TRBD1	19	TRBV6-1	TRBJ1-1	.	TGTGCCAGCAGTGAAGTCCAAGGGGTCAACAGGGGATGGGCCACTGAAGCTTTCTTT	CASSEVQGVNRGWATEAFF
.	16	TRBV21-1	TRBJ1-2	few	TGTGCCAGCAGACCGGGACAGGGAATGACCCGCTATGGCTACACCTTC	CASRPGQGMTRYGYTF
.	13	TRBV6-6	TRBJ1-5	few	TGTGCCAGCAGTTACTCGGCACGGGAGCCCCAGCATTTT	CASSYSAREPQHF
.	17	TRBV4-2	TRBJ1-3	.	TGTGCCAGCAGCCAAGGGGGAGGGCGCCCCGCTGGAAACACCATATATTTT	CASSQGGGRPAGNTIYF
.	16	TRBV6-5	TRBJ1-2	few	TGTGCCAGCAGTTACGCGGGGACGTCAGCTAACTATGGCTACACCTTC	CASSYAGTSANYGYTF
TRBD2	16	TRBV18	TRBJ2-5	few	TGTGCCAGCTCAAAAAGACTAGCGGGCAAACAAGAGACCCAGTACTTC	CASSKRLAGKQETQYF
TRBD1	17	TRBV5-1	TRBJ1-6	.	TGCGCCAGCAGCTACGGACAGGGGTGGGAGTCCGGTTCACCCCTCCACTTT	CASSYGQGWESGSPLHF
.	14	TRBV18	TRBJ2-7	.	TGTGCCAGCTCACCCGGACAGCTTACCCACGAGCAGTACTTC	CASSPGQLTHEQYF
.	15	TRBV11-3	TRBJ2-5	.	TGTGCCAGCAGCTTAGCCGCGGGGCAGCAAGAGACCCAGTACTTC	CASSLAAGQQETQYF
.	20	TRBV15	TRBJ1-5	.	TGTGCCACCAGCTCTCCAGGGAGTATGCGCGGAAGCTGGGGGAATCAGCCCCAGCATTTT	CATSSPGSMRGSWGNQPQHF
.	16	TRBV10-3	TRBJ2-7	.	TGTGCCATCAGTGGATCCCGGGACATCGACTCCTACGAGCAGTACTTC	CAISGSRDIDSYEQYF
.	13	TRBV27	TRBJ2-1	once	TGTGCCAGCAGTTTTGGAAGTTTTAATGAGCAGTTCTTC	CASSFGSFNEQFF
.	13	TRBV5-1	TRBJ1-3	.	TGCGCCAGCAGCTTGGAAGGTGGAAACACCATATATTTT	CASSLEGGNTIYF
.	13	TRBV19	TRBJ1-5	.	TGTGCCAGCGGTGAACAGCACAATCAGCCCCAGCATTTT	CASGEQHNQPQHF
TRBD1	17	TRBV27	TRBJ2-1	.	TGTGCCAGCAGTTTCCACGGGACAGGGATTATTGGGAATGAGCAGTTCTTC	CASSFHGTGIIGNEQFF
.	14	TRBV5-1	TRBJ1-1	.	TGCGCCAGCAGCAGGGGGGCCGGGAACACTGAAGCTTTCTTT	CASSRGAGNTEAFF
TRBD1	11	TRBV10-3	TRBJ2-7	.	TGTGCCATCAGCAGACAGGGGGAGCAGTACTTC	CAISRQGEQYF
.	15	TRBV6-1	TRBJ1-6	.	TGTGCCAGCAGTGAACAGGGGCCGGGAAATTCACCCCTCCACTTT	CASSEQGPGNSPLHF
.	15	TRBV5-5	TRBJ1-1	.	TGTGCCAGCAGCTTGTATTTGGGGATTAGCACTGAAGCTTTCTTT	CASSLYLGISTEAFF
TRBD1	16	TRBV28	TRBJ1-4	.	TGTGCCAGCAGGTATTCACAGGGGACAACTAATGAAAAACTGTTTTTT	CASRYSQGTTNEKLFF
.	15	TRBV7-2	TRBJ1-6	.	TGTGCCAGCAGCTCCCAAACAGGGTATAATTCACCCCTCCACTTT	CASSSQTGYNSPLHF
.	13	TRBV28	TRBJ1-2	.	TGTGCCAGCAGTCCAAGCCGGACGAGTGGCTACACCTTC	CASSPSRTSGYTF
.	15	TRBV11-2	TRBJ1-4	.	TGTGCCAGCAGCCCCAACGGGCTTACTAATGAAAAACTGTTTTTT	CASSPNGLTNEKLFF
.	13	TRBV9	TRBJ1-1	.	TGTGCCAGCAGCGTAGTTTCAGACACTGAAGCTTTCTTT	CASSVVSDTEAFF